These 24 T cell receptor beta chains came from one sample sequenced in a study of cytomegalovirus exposure and HLA in healthy donors. This PCR relied on a set of 60 Vbeta primers and 13 Jbeta primers. The assay was immunoSEQ multiplex PCR, and TCRdb's table has in-frame clones only and misses some. The table lists approximately 100,000 clones, 75% to 80% of them singletons, with about 5.3% in the top ten. The sequenced material came from PBMCs. These TCRs come from a man between 60 and 75 years old in good health and CMV-seropositive.

The chain recombines TRBV5-1 with TRBJ2-7; no reliable D call. Germline V lookup: CDR1 SGHRS, CDR2 YFSETQ. V dropped 2 bases and J dropped 2 bases, with 11 bases sitting between them. CDR3 length: 14 amino acids. The CDR3 DNA follows: TGCGCCAGCAGCTTAACATCCACCCCCTACGAGCAGTACTTC. This translates into CASSLTSTPYEQYF. Drawing the rest from reference TRBV5-1 and TRBJ2-7, the complete variable domain is KAGVTQTPRYLIKTRGQQVTLSCSPISGHRSVSWYQQTPGQGLQFLFEYFSETQRNKGNFPGRFSGRQFSNSRSEMNVSTLELGDSALYLCASSLTSTPYEQYFGPGTRLTVT.

The table lists this clone with a count of one. The rearrangement uses TRBV29-1 and TRBJ1-1, with D maybe TRBD1 (5 bases). The V gene lost 4 bases and the J gene lost 2 bases, with 11 bases spanning the gap. The germline V gene encodes CDR1 SQVTM and CDR2 ANQGSEA. The CDR3 loop spans 13 amino acids. CDR3: CSVVRQTNTEAFF. The DNA of the CDR3 is TGCAGCGTTGTGAGACAGACTAACACTGAAGCTTTCTTT.

The chain links TRBV5-1 to TRBJ2-5; no definite D call. The ends were cut back, 5 bases at V and 5 bases at J, with 13 bases in the middle. The CDR3 extends over 13 amino acids. Germline assignment: CDR1 SGHRS and CDR2 YFSETQ. The CDR3 loop reads CASSFRVVETQYF. The CDR3 DNA reads TGCGCCAGCAGTTTCCGGGTGGTTGAGACCCAGTACTTC.

This clone was counted only a few times. The chain couples TRBV19 to TRBJ2-3; D ambiguous. The CDR3 extends over 13 amino acids. The V end lost 3 bases, the J end lost 7 bases, and 11 bases lay between the germline ends. The V gene's germline CDR1 is LNHDA and CDR2 SQIVND (reference sequence). The CDR3 region has the DNA TGTGCCAGTAGTATGGATTGGCGGAATACGCAGTATTTT. Translated, it gives CASSMDWRNTQYF.

The CDR3, as DNA: TGCGCCAGCAGCTTGACAGCGGGGGGGACCAATGAGCAGTTCTTC. It codes for CASSLTAGGTNEQFF. The chain joins TRBV5-1 to TRBJ2-1; TRBD2 aligns across 10 bases. Trimming cost V 1 base and J 6 bases; bases outside gene matches: 4. There are 15 residues in the CDR3. The germline V gene encodes CDR1 SGHRS and CDR2 YFSETQ.

The chain has TRBV29-1 and TRBJ1-2; D perhaps matches TRBD1 (5 bases). Germline lookup yields CDR1 SQVTM and CDR2 ANQGSEA. The V gene lost 1 base and the J gene lost 1 base, with 10 bases spanning the gap. The CDR3 totals 14 residues. For the CDR3, the DNA is TGCAGCGTTGAAGGGACATACGGTAACTATGGCTACACCTTC. Protein: CSVEGTYGNYGYTF.

V gene TRBV7-8 combines with J gene TRBJ1-6; D call uncertain. This CDR3 spans 15 amino acids. Germline CDR1 is SGHVS and CDR2 is FQNEAQ. Between the trimmed V and J ends, which lost 0 bases and 11 bases, there was a span of 14 bases. CDR3 sequence (DNA): TGTGCCAGCAGCTTAGCGGGCCAACCTCGACCACCCCTCCACTTT. Its translation: CASSLAGQPRPPLHF.

This chain uses TRBV10-3 with TRBJ2-7; 11 nucleotides align to TRBD2. In germline, CDR1 is ENHRY, CDR2 SYGVKD. This CDR3 has 15 amino acids. With 10 bases clipped from V and 0 bases from J, the junction kept 8 bases outside the gene matches. CDR3 in DNA: TGTGCCAGCAGCCGACTAGCGGGGAGCTCCTACGAGCAGTACTTC. This translates into CASSRLAGSSYEQYF.

The genes are TRBV5-1 and TRBJ2-5, with 9 bases lining up with TRBD1. This CDR3 contains 16 residues. V was pared by 4 bases and J by 5 bases, with 12 bases of the junction left unmatched. Germline V gene data show CDR1 as SGHRS and CDR2 as YFSETQ. The CDR3 is CASSQTSGQGSETQYF. CDR3 nucleotides: TGCGCCAGCAGCCAAACCTCGGGACAGGGTAGTGAGACCCAGTACTTC.

This chain connects TRBV5-5 to TRBJ1-3; D unclear. Per the germline V gene, CDR1 is SGHKS and CDR2 is YYEKEE (reference sequence). V was clipped by 1 base and J by 1 base, with 6 bases between them. The CDR3 runs to 14 residues. Here the CDR3 reads CASSLTDSGNTIYF. The CDR3 DNA is TGTGCCAGCAGCTTGACAGATTCTGGAAACACCATATATTTT.

V and J are TRBV11-2 and TRBJ1-5; TRBD1 might be the D (6 bases). The CDR3 covers 15 residues. The germline gives CDR1 SGHAT, CDR2 FQNNGV. Deletions cut 1 base from V and 7 bases from J, with 14 bases between. The CDR3 spells CASSLGAGEGQPQHF. CDR3 sequence (DNA): TGTGCCAGCAGCTTAGGTGCAGGGGAAGGGCAGCCCCAGCATTTT.

The chain has TRBV5-6 and TRBJ2-5; a possible D gene is TRBD1 (8 bases). TRBJ2-7 matches the DNA end more closely, so the J call is doubtful. Germline loops: CDR1 SGHDT, CDR2 YYEEEE. The CDR3 totals 15 residues. CDR3 bases: TGTGCCAGCAGCTCATACAGGGGGGGCAGCTACGAGCAGTACTTC. Translated, it gives CASSSYRGGSYEQYF.

The V and J genes are TRBV5-1 and TRBJ2-7, with 8 nucleotides matching TRBD1. This CDR3 is 13 amino acids long. Germline V gene data show CDR1 as SGHRS and CDR2 as YFSETQ. J gave up 4 bases and V 3 bases, and 3 bases lay outside the gene matches. CDR3 in DNA: TGCGCCAGCAGCTCAACAGGGGGATACGAGCAGTACTTC. It translates to CASSSTGGYEQYF. Based on the CDR3 plus reference TRBV5-1 and TRBJ2-7, the full variable domain is KAGVTQTPRYLIKTRGQQVTLSCSPISGHRSVSWYQQTPGQGLQFLFEYFSETQRNKGNFPGRFSGRQFSNSRSEMNVSTLELGDSALYLCASSSTGGYEQYFGPGTRLTVT.

This clone was found once. The chain is built from TRBV4-2 and TRBJ1-4; 9 bases fit TRBD1. V was clipped by 4 bases and J by 6 bases; unmatched bases: 6. This CDR3 is 15 amino acids long. CDR1 is LGHNA and CDR2 is YNFKEQ in the germline V gene. The CDR3 spells CASSLRDRVDEKLFF. For the CDR3, the DNA is TGTGCCAGCAGCCTTCGGGACAGGGTAGATGAAAAACTGTTTTTT.

This clone turned up a few times. The chain carries TRBV2 and TRBJ2-5, with TRBD2 matching over 14 bases. There are 16 residues in the CDR3. V trimming: 6 bases; J trimming: 5 bases; junction bases outside the gene matches: 8. The germline V gene has CDR1 SNHLY and CDR2 FYNNEI. The CDR3, as DNA: TGTGCCAGCAGGAGGACTAGCGGGGGGCTTCTGGAGACCCAGTACTTC. It encodes CASRRTSGGLLETQYF.

V usage is TRBV4-1 and J usage is TRBJ1-1; D might be TRBD1 (5 bases). The CDR3 sequence is 15 residues long. Trimming took 0 bases from V and 5 from J, leaving 13 bases between them. Germline V gene sequence: CDR1 MGHRA, CDR2 YSYEKL. Here the CDR3 reads CASSQDGGGETEAFF. CDR3 nucleotide sequence: TGCGCCAGCAGCCAAGATGGGGGGGGAGAAACTGAAGCTTTCTTT.

This sequence joins TRBV27 and TRBJ2-7; TRBD2 aligns across 8 bases. Losses at the gene ends were 5 bases for V and 0 bases for J; bases not matched to a gene: 12. The CDR3 spans 17 residues. Germline V gene data show CDR1 as MNHEY and CDR2 as SMNVEV (reference sequence). The CDR3 reads CASSPHTSGPSSYEQYF. DNA for the CDR3: TGTGCCAGCAGTCCCCACACTAGCGGCCCCTCCTCCTACGAGCAGTACTTC.

The chain carries TRBV2 and TRBJ2-2; 11 bases are shared with TRBD1. V dropped 8 bases and J dropped 6; count of bases not matched to a gene: 5. Germline CDR1 SNHLY, CDR2 FYNNEI. The CDR3 totals 14 residues. The CDR3 here is CASRTGGASGELFF. CDR3 DNA: TGTGCCAGCCGGACAGGGGGCGCTTCCGGGGAGCTGTTTTTT.

This chain joins TRBV7-6 and TRBJ1-1; 7 bases line up with TRBD1. Germline V gives CDR1 SGHVS, CDR2 FNYEAQ. V was clipped by 5 bases and J by 0 bases; unmatched bases: 3. There are 14 residues in the CDR3. The CDR3 region is CASSPGQVNTEAFF. CDR3 sequence (DNA): TGTGCCAGCAGCCCTGGACAGGTGAACACTGAAGCTTTCTTT.

The V gene is TRBV5-4, the J gene TRBJ2-3, with 8 bases aligning to TRBD1. The V segment lost 7 bases and the J segment 3 bases; nucleotides outside the gene matches: 7. The CDR3 length is 14 residues. The germline CDR1 and CDR2 sequences are SGHNT and YYREEE (reference sequence). CDR3 sequence (DNA): TGTGCCAGCGGACAGGGCACGTGGACAGATACGCAGTATTTT. Its translation is CASGQGTWTDTQYF.

V usage is TRBV19 and J usage is TRBJ1-5; TRBD1 matches at 12 bases. This CDR3 has 15 residues. The ends lost 5 bases at V and 6 bases at J; junction bases unmatched: 5. The germline V gene encodes CDR1 LNHDA and CDR2 SQIVND (reference sequence). As DNA, the CDR3 is TGTGCCAGTAGTGGGGGACAGGGGGCTGCTCAGCCCCAGCATTTT. This gives the protein CASSGGQGAAQPQHF.

The genes are TRBV7-9 and TRBJ1-5; TRBD1 agrees at 7 bases. CDR3 size: 14 residues. Germline V lookup: CDR1 SEHNR, CDR2 FQNEAQ (reference sequence). With 7 bases clipped from V and 6 bases from J, the junction kept 9 bases outside the gene matches. CDR3 coding DNA: TGTGCCAGCACACCTCAGGGGGACGGTCAGCCCCAGCATTTT. This encodes CASTPQGDGQPQHF.

The genes are TRBV6-5 and TRBJ1-3; maybe TRBD1 (5 bases). CDR3 size: 15 residues. V lost 0 bases, J lost 4 bases, and 10 bases lay in between. Per the germline V gene, CDR1 is MNHEY and CDR2 is SVGAGI. The CDR3 sequence: CASSYSGARGNTIYF. The CDR3 DNA reads TGTGCCAGCAGTTACTCAGGGGCGCGAGGAAACACCATATATTTT.

The chain has TRBV7-6 and TRBJ1-2; 8 bases align to TRBD1. Germline V gene sequence: CDR1 SGHVS, CDR2 FNYEAQ. The ends lost 6 bases at V and 3 bases at J; junction bases unmatched: 3. This CDR3 has 13 residues. The CDR3 is CASSPDRDYGYTF. The CDR3 DNA reads TGTGCCAGCAGTCCGGACAGGGACTATGGCTACACCTTC.